The 8 T cell receptor beta chains below all came from one sample that was sequenced in a study of persistence of HIV-infected CD4 T cells. Lysates of CMV-infected fibroblasts at approximately 9.6 ug/mL stimulated these cells. CD40L/CD69 double-negative CD45RO-high memory CD4+ T cells were collected. These receptors are not linked to any known antigen. The immunoSEQ assay was version 4, run in survey mode. The assay was immunoSEQ multiplex PCR, and TCRdb's table has in-frame clones only and misses some. The sample has tens of thousands of clones; roughly three quarters are singletons. This sample comprised CD4+ T cells sorted from PBMCs after roughly 19-hour stimulation, obtained from a patient who received antiretroviral therapy. The receptors here all came from an adult woman with HIV who was CMV-seropositive.

The chain carries TRBV2 and TRBJ1-4, with 10 bases matching TRBD1. Trimming cost V 1 base and J 7 bases; bases outside gene matches: 9. This CDR3 has 17 residues. CDR1 and CDR2 (germline): SNHLY, FYNNEI. The CDR3, as DNA: TGTGCCAGCAGTGAAGGCGGGTGGGGGACAGGGGCTGAAAAACTGTTTTTT. Protein: CASSEGGWGTGAEKLFF.

The chain joins TRBV5-4 to TRBJ2-3, with 8 nucleotides matching TRBD1. The CDR3 consists of 15 residues. The germline V gene has CDR1 SGHNT and CDR2 YYREEE (reference sequence). Germline trimming cut 4 bases from V and 4 bases from J; bases unmatched to any gene: 8. The CDR3 loop reads CASSLTWDRPDTQYF. The CDR3 nucleotides are TGTGCCAGCAGCCTAACCTGGGACAGGCCAGATACGCAGTATTTT.

The gene calls are TRBV10-2 and TRBJ2-5; 8 bases match TRBD2. The V gene's germline CDR1 is WSHSY and CDR2 SAAADI. V was pared by 0 bases and J by 3 bases, with 6 bases of the junction left unmatched. CDR3 length equals 16 residues. CDR3 sequence: CASSESTGLGKETQYF. DNA of the CDR3: TGCGCCAGCAGTGAGTCGACGGGACTAGGGAAAGAGACCCAGTACTTC.

This rearrangement joins TRBV5-1 to TRBJ2-2, with D maybe TRBD1 (6 bases). The germline V gene encodes CDR1 SGHRS and CDR2 YFSETQ. This CDR3 is 16 amino acids long. Trimming removed 4 bases at V and 4 bases at J, with 17 bases between. Here the CDR3 DNA reads TGCGCCAGCAGCCCCCCAGGGGCCGGAACCACCGGGGAGCTGTTTTTT. This gives the protein CASSPPGAGTTGELFF.

This sequence joins TRBV7-8 and TRBJ1-4, with D maybe TRBD1 (5 bases). V gave up 3 bases and J gave up 0 bases, with 14 bases separating them. Germline V gives CDR1 SGHVS, CDR2 FQNEAQ. The CDR3 is 17 amino acids. Here the CDR3 DNA reads TGTGCCAGCAGCTTCATGGGGGTGGGGGCAACTAATGAAAAACTGTTTTTT. It codes for CASSFMGVGATNEKLFF. Full variable domain (remainder filled in from reference TRBV7-8 and TRBJ1-4): GAGVSQSPRYKVAKRGQDVALRCDPISGHVSLFWYQQALGQGPEFLTYFQNEAQLDKSGLPSDRFFAERPEGSVSTLKIQRTQQEDSAVYLCASSFMGVGATNEKLFFGSGTQLSVL.

The chain recombines TRBV20-1 with TRBJ1-3; D is unresolved. Trimming stripped 3 bases from V and 1 base from J, with 7 bases between. This CDR3 spans 13 amino acids. Germline values: CDR1 DFQATT, CDR2 SNEGSKA (reference sequence). DNA for the CDR3: TGCAGTGCTAGTGAGGCTTCTGGAAACACCATATATTTT. Protein sequence: CSASEASGNTIYF.

Details on this clone: Other nucleotide sequences in the sample specify the same CDR3. The V and J genes are TRBV5-4 and TRBJ2-2; the D gene is possibly TRBD1 (5 bases). CDR1 and CDR2 (germline): SGHNT, YYREEE (reference sequence). The CDR3 runs to 15 residues. V lost 1 base, J lost 4 bases, and 11 bases lay in between. For the CDR3, the DNA is TGTGCCAGCAGCTTGAGTAGAAGGGGCACCGGGGAGCTGTTTTTT. Protein product: CASSLSRRGTGELFF.

This sequence joins TRBV9 and TRBJ1-2; D ambiguous. Germline lookup yields CDR1 SGDLS and CDR2 YYNGEE. V was trimmed by 4 bases and J by 8 bases, leaving 15 bases between them. This CDR3 contains 13 residues. CDR3 sequence reads: CASSLLTSGGYTF. DNA of the CDR3: TGTGCCAGCAGCCTCCTAACCTCGGGGGGCTACACCTTC. Combining the CDR3 with reference TRBV9 and TRBJ1-2 gives the whole variable domain DSGVTQTPKHLITATGQRVTLRCSPRSGDLSVYWYQQSLDQGLQFLIQYYNGEERAKGNILERFSAQQFPDLHSELNLSSLELGDSALYFCASSLLTSGGYTFGSGTRLTVV.